Following are 21 T cell receptor beta chains from one sample sequenced in a study of regulatory T cells in long-lasting Graves disease. Time point described: newly diagnosed GD, antithyroid drugs for less than 3 months. Extracted PBMC RNA gave rise to the TCR library. Assembly of TCR beta libraries relied on iRepertoire HTBI primers together with Arm-PCR of CDR3 regions. From the multiplex PCR reads, TCRdb called clonotypes with MiXCR, one entry per CDR3 protein. This sample has 400,000 to 450,000 distinct CDR3 sequences, with approximately 15% found just once. The data were also submitted as part of a second study, on T cells in Graves' hyperthyroidism and ophthalmopathy.

Sequenced material: peripheral blood mononuclear cells (PBMCs), taken at new diagnosis, from a patient treated with antithyroid drugs. These receptors all stem from a woman in her twenties or thirties with Graves disease.

In regard to this clonotype: A clone one base away is much larger, so this may be a read error. This sequence joins TRBV27 and TRBJ1-1, with a tentative D call TRBD1 (5 bases). Germline loops: CDR1 MNHEY, CDR2 SMNVEV (reference sequence). The CDR3 length is 14 residues. The V end was cut by 5 bases, the J end by 3 bases, with 13 bases between. The CDR3 nucleotides read TGTGCCAGCAGTAAGACAGCGGTAGACACTGAAGCTTTCTTT. Protein sequence: CASSKTAVDTEAFF.

The sample holds a few counts of this clonotype. The genes are TRBV29-1 and TRBJ1-1; no definite D call. Germline values: CDR1 SQVTM, CDR2 ANQGSEA. Trimming removed 6 bases from V and 3 bases from J, with 20 bases in between. The CDR3 consists of 15 residues. The DNA for the CDR3 is TGCAGCGTCCCCCGGGATTACAAGCTAGACACTGAAGCTTTCTTT. Its protein product is CSVPRDYKLDTEAFF.

A remark on this clonotype: This sequence may be a read error, since a much larger clone differs from it by one base. The chain recombines TRBV20-1 with TRBJ2-3; 9 nucleotides match TRBD2. This CDR3 is built from 15 residues. Germline CDR1 is DFQATT and CDR2 is SNEGSKA (reference sequence). With V trimmed by 0 bases and J by 2 bases, 3 bases remained unmatched. DNA for the CDR3: TGCAGTGCTAGAGATACTAGCGGGTACACAGATACGCAGTATTTT. Protein sequence: CSARDTSGYTDTQYF.

The V call is TRBV4-1, the J call TRBJ1-5; D gene ambiguous. Germline loops: CDR1 MGHRA, CDR2 YSYEKL. The CDR3 is 17 amino acids. The V and J ends lost 3 bases and 2 bases respectively, with 17 bases between them. In DNA form, the CDR3 reads TGCGCCAGCAGCCACGGTCGGGTGGGATTTGGCAATCAGCCCCAGCATTTT. Protein: CASSHGRVGFGNQPQHF.

CDR3 protein: CASSQEGTPYGYTF. Written as DNA, the CDR3 is TGTGCCAGCAGCCAAGAGGGGACGCCCTATGGCTACACCTTC. The chain joins TRBV3-1 to TRBJ1-2, with a possible D match to TRBD1 (5 bases). Trimming stripped 0 bases from V and 4 bases from J, with 9 bases between. This CDR3 is built from 14 residues. The germline gives CDR1 LGHDT, CDR2 YNNKEL (reference sequence).

This clonotype was seen repeatedly, ten times or more. The rearrangement uses TRBV6-2 or TRBV6-3 and TRBJ2-7, with TRBD1 identical over 8 bases. V trimming: 4 bases; J trimming: 3 bases; junction bases outside the gene matches: 14. The CDR3 has 17 residues. Germline assignment: CDR1 MNHEY and CDR2 SVGEGT. CDR3 sequence reads: CASSSYKGQGGNYEQYF. The CDR3, as DNA: TGTGCCAGCAGTTCTTACAAAGGACAGGGCGGGAACTACGAGCAGTACTTC.

Notes on this clonotype: One end of the junction varies from germline; a read error may be responsible. The rearrangement joins TRBV7-2 to TRBJ2-5; maybe TRBD1 (5 bases). Germline CDR1 is SGHTA and CDR2 is FQGNSA. The CDR3 spans 16 residues. The CDR3 protein is CASSLGVGRPEETQYF. CDR3 in DNA: TGTGCCAGCAGTTTAGGGGTAGGCAGACCAGAAGAGACCCAGTACTTC. The entire variable domain, with the rest obtained from reference TRBV7-2 and TRBJ2-5, is as follows: GAGVSQSPSNKVTEKGKDVELRCDPISGHTALYWYRQSLGQGLEFLIYFQGNSAPDKSGLPSDRFSAERTGGSVSTLTIQRTQQEDSAVYLCASSLGVGRPEETQYFGPGTRLLVL.

This clonotype occurred many times. V gene TRBV11-3 combines with J gene TRBJ1-1; D possibly corresponds to TRBD1 (5 bases). This CDR3 is 14 amino acids long. V lost 2 bases and J 5 bases, leaving 12 bases between the germline ends. CDR1 is SGHNT, CDR2 YENEEA, per germline. The CDR3: CASSLSAGRTEAFF. DNA for the CDR3: TGTGCCAGCAGCTTATCCGCAGGGAGAACTGAAGCTTTCTTT.

This clonotype has a count of ten or more. The chain uses TRBV24-1 and TRBJ2-3; unclear D gene. Germline-derived CDR1 and CDR2 are KGHDR and SFDVKD. The CDR3 contains 13 residues. V lost 7 bases and J 2 bases, leaving 9 bases between the germline ends. CDR3 amino acids: CATREEFTDTQYF. In DNA, the CDR3 is TGTGCCACCAGAGAGGAATTCACAGATACGCAGTATTTT.

This clonotype showed up many times. The chain links TRBV5-4 to TRBJ1-5; a weak D match, TRBD1 (5 bases). The CDR3 is 15 amino acids. Germline values: CDR1 SGHNT, CDR2 YYREEE (reference sequence). V lost 0 bases, J lost 4 bases, and 11 bases lay in between. The CDR3 DNA reads as TGTGCCAGCAGCTTGGGCCCGGGGGGGAATCAGCCCCAGCATTTT. Translated: CASSLGPGGNQPQHF.

A note on this clonotype: This may be a read error, as it is one base from a much larger clone. The J gene is TRBJ2-1, the V gene TRBV7-8; 9 nucleotides match TRBD2. The better agreement between TRBJ2-7 and the DNA end casts doubt on the J call. Germline CDR1 SGHVS, CDR2 FQNEAQ. CDR3 length: 17 residues. The CDR3 sequence: CASSLTLAGAVYNEQYF. Written as DNA, the CDR3 is TGTGCCAGCAGCCTTACGTTAGCGGGAGCTGTCTACAATGAGCAGTACTTC.

In this sample, this clonotype turned up many times. The CDR3 region is CASILPEEGLSGNTIYF. Written as DNA, the CDR3 is TGTGCCAGCATTCTCCCCGAGGAGGGCCTCTCTGGAAACACCATATATTTT. The V call is TRBV28, the J call TRBJ1-3; no firm D call. V was pared by 7 bases and J by 0 bases, with 19 bases between. The germline V gene encodes CDR1 MDHEN and CDR2 SYDVKM. The CDR3 loop spans 17 amino acids.

This clonotype was seen ten or more times. The genes are TRBV29-1 and TRBJ2-1; the match to TRBD2 covers 8 bases. V trimming: 5 bases; J trimming: 8 bases; junction bases outside the gene matches: 14. The CDR3 runs to 15 residues. Per the germline V gene, CDR1 is SQVTM and CDR2 is ANQGSEA. The CDR3 DNA reads as TGCAGCGTTCCCGGCAGCGGGGGAGGATCCCATGAGCAGTTCTTC. Protein sequence: CSVPGSGGGSHEQFF.

This clonotype was found many times. V usage is TRBV20-1 and J usage is TRBJ1-4; D is unresolved. Germline lookup yields CDR1 DFQATT and CDR2 SNEGSKA (reference sequence). The CDR3 loop spans 14 amino acids. Between the trimmed V and J ends, which lost 1 base and 10 bases, there was a span of 16 bases. The CDR3 DNA sequence: TGCAGTGCTAGAGCCCCTGAGGTGGCTGGAAAACTGTTTTTT. Protein product: CSARAPEVAGKLFF.

This clonotype occurred once. This may be a read error: a much more frequent sequence differs by one nucleotide. V gene TRBV30 combines with J gene TRBJ2-5; perhaps TRBD2 as D (6 bases). This CDR3 contains 12 residues. Trimming removed 3 bases from V and 11 bases from J, with 16 bases in between. Germline CDR1 is GTSNPN and CDR2 is SVGIG (reference sequence). The CDR3, as DNA: TGTGCCTGGAGGGGACTTTTCAATGAGCAGTACTTC. This codes for CAWRGLFNEQYF.

The sample holds many counts of this clonotype. The chain couples TRBV5-1 to TRBJ2-7; 10 bases agree with TRBD2. V lost 0 bases and J lost 3; bases outside the gene matches: 6. The germline gives CDR1 SGHRS, CDR2 YFSETQ. This CDR3 contains 16 residues. The CDR3 region is CASSLVLAGVGYEQYF. CDR3 nucleotides: TGCGCCAGCAGCTTGGTTCTAGCGGGAGTCGGCTACGAGCAGTACTTC.

There are many counts of this clonotype. The chain recombines TRBV7-3 with TRBJ2-3; TRBD1 aligns across 8 bases. Trimming removed 4 bases from V and 4 bases from J; junction bases left unmatched: 10. This CDR3 is 16 amino acids long. CDR1 SGHTA and CDR2 FQGTGA come from the germline V gene. CDR3 sequence: CASSSLGQGLADTQYF. As DNA, the CDR3 is TGTGCCAGCAGCTCCCTCGGACAGGGCTTGGCAGATACGCAGTATTTT. Based on the CDR3 plus reference TRBV7-3 and TRBJ2-3, the full variable domain is GAGVSQTPSNKVTEKGKYVELRCDPISGHTALYWYRQSLGQGPEFLIYFQGTGAADDSGLPNDRFFAVRPEGSVSTLKIQRTERGDSAVYLCASSSLGQGLADTQYFGPGTRLTVL.

The chain combines TRBV9 with TRBJ1-1, with D maybe TRBD1 (6 bases). CDR3 length: 16 amino acids. The V gene's germline CDR1 is SGDLS and CDR2 YYNGEE. V was shortened by 3 bases and J by 1 base, with 16 bases between the two germline ends. In DNA form, the CDR3 reads TGTGCCAGCAGCGCCCAGGTCGGGGGCGCGAACACTGAAGCTTTCTTT. This gives the protein CASSAQVGGANTEAFF.

There are many counts of this clonotype. The chain has TRBV29-1 and TRBJ1-5; D is unresolved. V was trimmed by 4 bases and J by 4 bases, leaving 11 bases between them. CDR1 SQVTM and CDR2 ANQGSEA come from the germline V gene. The CDR3 runs to 13 residues. The DNA of the CDR3 is TGCAGCGTTGCGGCCGGATCAAATCAGCCCCAGCATTTT. Translating gives CSVAAGSNQPQHF.

This clonotype has more than one count but fewer than ten. The junction departs from the called germline gene at one end, perhaps through a read error. This chain connects TRBV3-1 to TRBJ2-5; D remains unclear. Germline values: CDR1 LGHDT, CDR2 YNNKEL (reference sequence). This CDR3 contains 12 residues. CDR3 DNA: TGTGCCGGCAGCCTAGAACCGGAGACCCAGTACTTC. Translation: CAGSLEPETQYF.

This clonotype was detected ten times or more. This sequence joins TRBV11-1 and TRBJ1-1; D is uncertain. The length of the CDR3 is 11 residues. Germline-derived CDR1 and CDR2 are SGHAT and FQDESV (reference sequence). The germline V and J ends were trimmed by 5 bases and 7 bases, with 8 bases remaining between them. CDR3 in amino acids: CASSPPGEAFF. CDR3 coding DNA: TGTGCCAGCAGCCCCCCCGGTGAAGCTTTCTTT.